There are a few counts of the clone carrying this T cell receptor (beta chain). Its target is unknown. Healthy Caucasians alone served as donors. The entry originates in a study of identical twins. The germline V and J ends were trimmed by 2 bases and 3 bases, with 14 bases remaining between them. CDR1 and CDR2 from the germline V gene are MDHEN and SYDVKM. CDR3 length: 15 amino acids. TCRdb processed the 5' RACE reads anew with MiXCR; each CDR3 protein has one entry. The sample contains roughly 1.6 million distinct CDR3 sequences, about 30% of which appear only once. The study, taken as a whole, reports: The analysis was cross-sectional rather than longitudinal within donors.

The receptor was derived from a newborn girl in good health. The source material was cord blood. The chain combines TRBV28 with TRBJ2-7; D might be TRBD1 or TRBD2, each matching 5 bases. The CDR3 reads CASSLPGTANYEQYF. The CDR3 nucleotides are TGTGCCAGCAGTTTACCCGGGACCGCTAACTACGAGCAGTACTTC.